This T cell receptor beta chain was recovered during a study of blood T cells in healthy people across ages. This clonotype was observed a few times. Antigen specificity is unknown. Staff drew roughly 10 milliliters of peripheral blood from each donor. General study points: PBMCs that were unsorted prevented a conclusive naive versus antigen-experienced comparison. Age advanced and TCR beta diversity per million T cells fell, roughly linearly. More naive CD4+ cells and higher diversity were found in long-lived than in aged donors.

A sample-barcoded 5' primer and a J-beta primer mix were used in a second PCR of roughly 7 to 12 cycles. Each CDR3 protein gets one entry after TCRdb re-called the 5' RACE reads with MiXCR. The top ten hold approximately 31% of the sample, which has about 640,000 distinct CDR3 sequences, about 43% seen once. Germline-derived CDR1 and CDR2 are SGHRS and YFSETQ. The CDR3 has 15 amino acids. V was clipped by 4 bases and J by 8 bases, with 16 bases between them. The chain couples TRBV5-1 to TRBJ2-6; the D gene is possibly TRBD2 (6 bases). Sequenced material: blood. The receptor was derived from a man aged 80 or over in good health. CDR3 in amino acids: CASSAGRQASNVLTF. As DNA, the CDR3 is TGCGCCAGCAGCGCGGGACGCCAGGCGTCCAACGTCCTGACTTTC.